One sample yielded the 9 T cell receptor beta chains listed below, sequenced in a study of cytomegalovirus exposure and HLA in healthy donors. Generated by immunoSEQ multiplex PCR, the TCRdb table keeps only in-frame clones and is missing some. The top ten clones hold about an eighth of a sample with approximately 200,000 clones, 65% to 90% of them seen once. The material sequenced was PBMCs. The source is a woman in her thirties in good health and CMV-seropositive.

The rearrangement uses TRBV27 and TRBJ2-4; 9 positions agree with TRBD1. With 8 bases clipped from V and 3 bases from J, the junction kept 2 bases outside the gene matches. Germline CDR1 is MNHEY and CDR2 is SMNVEV (reference sequence). The CDR3 length is 13 residues. The CDR3 DNA sequence: TGTGCCAGCTGGGACAGGGACAAAAACATTCAGTACTTC. This encodes CASWDRDKNIQYF.

The chain uses TRBV7-6 and TRBJ2-7, with TRBD1 matching 8 bases. The CDR3 sequence is 14 residues long. The ends lost 5 bases at V and 0 bases at J; junction bases unmatched: 3. CDR1 is SGHVS, CDR2 FNYEAQ, per germline. This CDR3 reads CASSGGTGSYEQYF. CDR3 DNA: TGTGCCAGCAGCGGCGGGACAGGCTCCTACGAGCAGTACTTC.

V is TRBV27 and J is TRBJ1-1; no clear D gene. Trimming cost V 3 bases and J 0 bases, with 11 bases left between them. Germline CDR1 is MNHEY and CDR2 is SMNVEV (reference sequence). The CDR3 sequence is 15 residues long. CDR3 amino acids: CASSFRRSVNTEAFF. As DNA, the CDR3 is TGTGCCAGCAGTTTCCGTCGGAGCGTGAACACTGAAGCTTTCTTT.

The J gene is TRBJ2-5, the V gene TRBV9; the match to TRBD2 covers 9 bases. The CDR3 contains 17 residues. Germline CDR1 and CDR2: SGDLS and YYNGEE. V gave up 4 bases and J gave up 5 bases; unmatched junction bases: 15. The CDR3: CASSSGVAGVGLETQYF. The CDR3 region has the DNA TGTGCCAGCAGCTCAGGAGTAGCGGGAGTGGGATTGGAGACCCAGTACTTC.

This CDR3 reads CATSRGISGASYEQYF. The CDR3 DNA reads as TGTGCCACCAGCAGAGGCATTAGCGGGGCCTCCTACGAGCAGTACTTC. This chain joins TRBV15 and TRBJ2-7, with 8 bases identical to TRBD2. The CDR3 has 16 amino acids. Germline CDR1 reads LNHNV; CDR2 reads YYDKDF (reference sequence). V lost 1 base and J lost 0; bases outside the gene matches: 5.

The chain joins TRBV19 to TRBJ2-3; no firm D call. The V and J ends lost 4 bases and 0 bases respectively, with 5 bases between them. Germline V gene sequence: CDR1 LNHDA, CDR2 SQIVND (reference sequence). The CDR3 extends over 13 amino acids. In nucleotides, the CDR3 is TGTGCCAGTAGTACCCCTAGCACAGATACGCAGTATTTT. As protein: CASSTPSTDTQYF.

The chain combines TRBV6-5 with TRBJ1-1, with D uncertain. V lost 6 bases and J 5 bases, leaving 7 bases between the germline ends. The CDR3 loop spans 11 amino acids. Germline V gene lookup returns CDR1 MNHEY and CDR2 SVGAGI. CDR3 protein: CASRAGTEAFF. CDR3 bases: TGTGCCAGCAGGGCGGGTACTGAAGCTTTCTTT.

V and J are TRBV6-5 and TRBJ1-3, with 7 bases identical to TRBD1. Trimming removed 6 bases from V and 4 bases from J; junction bases left unmatched: 6. CDR1 is MNHEY, CDR2 SVGAGI, per germline. This CDR3 comprises 14 residues. Here the CDR3 reads CASRTGSGGNTIYF. The CDR3 DNA sequence: TGTGCCAGCAGGACAGGGTCGGGCGGAAACACCATATATTTT.

The chain links TRBV5-1 to TRBJ2-3, with 9 positions matching TRBD2. This CDR3 is 15 amino acids long. The V gene end was trimmed by 2 bases and the J gene end by 4 bases; junction bases not matched to a gene: 5. Germline values: CDR1 SGHRS, CDR2 YFSETQ. The CDR3 DNA follows: TGCGCCAGCAGCTTCGCTAGCGGGAACTCAGATACGCAGTATTTT. It is translated as CASSFASGNSDTQYF.